This TCR beta chain was captured in a study of PD-1 blockade in mismatch repair-deficient tumors. The data were produced by immunoSEQ multiplex PCR, yet TCRdb's version contains in-frame clones alone and is incomplete. The sample comprises 100,000 or so clones, about 79% of which are singletons, and around 5.8% rests with the top ten. On this clone itself: As yet, its antigen is unknown.

The CDR3 covers 11 residues. Germline V CDR1 and CDR2: DFQATT, SNEGSKA (reference sequence). The V and J ends lost 4 bases and 10 bases respectively, with 13 bases between them. Study-wide results and limits: After pembrolizumab, tumor-resident clones rose rapidly, then generally contracted before radiologic responses.

Every patient had mismatch repair deficiency by PCR or immunohistochemistry. The chain is built from TRBV20-1 and TRBJ1-1, with D uncertain. The TCR originated in an adult with mismatch repair-deficient cancer. The input for sequencing was peripheral blood, taken about 33 weeks after starting pembrolizumab. The chain's CDR3 is CSAKTPAGAFF. The CDR3 nucleotides read TGCAGTGCTAAAACACCCGCGGGAGCTTTCTTT.